A selection of T cell receptor beta chains follows, all from one sample in a study of Ad26.COV2.S vaccination and SARS-CoV-2 variants. Profiled with immunoSEQ multiplex PCR; TCRdb holds only in-frame clones, not every one. This sample carries 350,000 to 400,000 clones, approximately 86% of them seen once, and the ten largest clones take around 3.4%. Sequencing used peripheral blood, obtained in a trial of Ad26.COV2.S vaccine versus placebo. These receptors were taken from a person aged 18-65 years who received the Ad26.COV2.S COVID-19 vaccine or a placebo. The CDR3 runs from the conserved cysteine through the conserved F or W. D genes are given only for firm matches. Size tells how often a clone was seen (once, few, many) or the class of an expanded clone, and some rows leave it out.

clone size: -; V gene: TRBV5-1; D gene: -; J gene: TRBJ1-1; CDR3 DNA: TGCGCCAGCAGCACCGGGACACTGAACACTGAAGCTTTCTTT; CDR3 protein: CASSTGTLNTEAFF
clone size: -; V gene: TRBV10-3; D gene: -; J gene: TRBJ1-1; CDR3 DNA: TGTGCCATCGGGACGGTAAACACTGAAGCTTTCTTT; CDR3 protein: CAIGTVNTEAFF
clone size: once; V gene: TRBV2; D gene: TRBD2; J gene: TRBJ2-1; CDR3 DNA: TGTGCCAGCAGTAGGCGGGGGGCCGATGTCAATGAGCAGTTCTTC; CDR3 protein: CASSRRGADVNEQFF
clone size: -; V gene: TRBV5-5; D gene: -; J gene: TRBJ2-7; CDR3 DNA: TGTGCCAGCAGCCTAAGGACAGATTACTACGAGCAGTACTTC; CDR3 protein: CASSLRTDYYEQYF
clone size: -; V gene: TRBV7-9; D gene: -; J gene: TRBJ1-6; CDR3 DNA: TGTGCCAGCAGCCCGGGGTTGAGGCCGGGGATTTCACCCCTCCACTTT; CDR3 protein: CASSPGLRPGISPLHF
clone size: -; V gene: TRBV7-2; D gene: -; J gene: TRBJ2-7; CDR3 DNA: TGTGCCAGCACTATGCAGTGGGCAGGGAAGTACGAGCAGTACTTC; CDR3 protein: CASTMQWAGKYEQYF
clone size: -; V gene: TRBV28; D gene: -; J gene: TRBJ1-5; CDR3 DNA: TGTGCCAGCAGTTTATCAGGGGTAGCTCAGCCCCAGCATTTT; CDR3 protein: CASSLSGVAQPQHF
clone size: -; V gene: TRBV19; D gene: -; J gene: TRBJ2-7; CDR3 DNA: TGTGCCAGTAGCGGGGGCCTCGAGGACGAGCAGTACTTC; CDR3 protein: CASSGGLEDEQYF
clone size: -; V gene: TRBV6-5; D gene: -; J gene: TRBJ1-3; CDR3 DNA: TGTGCCAGCAGTTACCTTGGCTCTGGAAACACCATATATTTT; CDR3 protein: CASSYLGSGNTIYF
clone size: -; V gene: TRBV2; D gene: -; J gene: TRBJ1-2; CDR3 DNA: TGTGCCAGCAGCCTAGCAGGACGAAACTATGGCTACACCTTC; CDR3 protein: CASSLAGRNYGYTF
clone size: -; V gene: TRBV6-5; D gene: TRBD1; J gene: TRBJ2-5; CDR3 DNA: TGTGCCAGCAGTTACTCCAGGGGGCGGCAAGAGACCCAGTACTTC; CDR3 protein: CASSYSRGRQETQYF
clone size: -; V gene: TRBV5-1; D gene: -; J gene: TRBJ2-1; CDR3 DNA: TGCGCCAGCAGCTTGTCGGGGGCCTTAATCAATGAGCAGTTCTTC; CDR3 protein: CASSLSGALINEQFF
clone size: -; V gene: TRBV5-1; D gene: -; J gene: TRBJ1-2; CDR3 DNA: TGCGCCAGCAGCTCGGGCAGTCTAATCGGCTACACCTTC; CDR3 protein: CASSSGSLIGYTF
clone size: -; V gene: TRBV19; D gene: -; J gene: TRBJ1-1; CDR3 DNA: TGTGCCAGTAGTATGTGGCGCACTGAAGCTTTCTTT; CDR3 protein: CASSMWRTEAFF
clone size: -; V gene: TRBV4-1; D gene: -; J gene: TRBJ2-4; CDR3 DNA: TGCGCCAGCAGCCAACCCAGCCAGCTAGCCAAAAACATTCAGTACTTC; CDR3 protein: CASSQPSQLAKNIQYF
clone size: -; V gene: TRBV9; D gene: -; J gene: TRBJ2-1; CDR3 DNA: TGTGCCAGCAGCGTATCCGGCAGACTTAGCTCCTACAATGAGCAGTTCTTC; CDR3 protein: CASSVSGRLSSYNEQFF
clone size: -; V gene: TRBV11-2; D gene: -; J gene: TRBJ1-4; CDR3 DNA: TGTGCCAGCAGCTTAGATATTCAGGGTAGGGAAAAACTGTTTTTT; CDR3 protein: CASSLDIQGREKLFF
clone size: -; V gene: TRBV6-5; D gene: -; J gene: TRBJ1-5; CDR3 DNA: TGTGCCAGCAGGGACAGTAGCAATCAGCCCCAGCATTTT; CDR3 protein: CASRDSSNQPQHF
clone size: -; V gene: TRBV5-1; D gene: TRBD1; J gene: TRBJ1-1; CDR3 DNA: TGCGCCAGCCGGAGGGGGCTGAACACTGAAGCTTTCTTT; CDR3 protein: CASRRGLNTEAFF
clone size: -; V gene: TRBV7-9; D gene: TRBD2; J gene: TRBJ2-5; CDR3 DNA: TGTGCCAGCAGCTTATGGACGCTAGCGGGGGGGATCCAAGAGACCCAGTACTTC; CDR3 protein: CASSLWTLAGGIQETQYF
clone size: few; V gene: TRBV29-1; D gene: -; J gene: TRBJ1-5; CDR3 DNA: TGCAGCCAAGACAGGTTTAGTCAGCCCCAGCATTTT; CDR3 protein: CSQDRFSQPQHF
clone size: -; V gene: TRBV5-5; D gene: -; J gene: TRBJ1-6; CDR3 DNA: TGTGCCAGCAGCCTCCAACCGGGACAAGACACGTTT; CDR3 protein: CASSLQPGQDTF
clone size: -; V gene: TRBV3-1/TRBV3-2; D gene: -; J gene: TRBJ1-4; CDR3 DNA: TGTGCCAGTAAATTAAAGGGCGAAAAACTGTTTTTT; CDR3 protein: CASKLKGEKLFF
clone size: -; V gene: TRBV2; D gene: TRBD2; J gene: TRBJ2-3; CDR3 DNA: TGTGCCAGCAGCGTGGGACTCCCGCTGGGGGGGAGTACGCAGTATTTT; CDR3 protein: CASSVGLPLGGSTQYF
clone size: -; V gene: TRBV5-4; D gene: TRBD1; J gene: TRBJ1-1; CDR3 DNA: TGTGCCAGCAGCGCCTCAGTGGACAGGGCGAACACTGAAGCTTTCTTT; CDR3 protein: CASSASVDRANTEAFF
clone size: -; V gene: TRBV13; D gene: TRBD1; J gene: TRBJ2-7; CDR3 DNA: TGTGCCAGCAGCTTACCTGGGACAGGGGCTAGTGAGCAGTACTTC; CDR3 protein: CASSLPGTGASEQYF
clone size: -; V gene: TRBV27; D gene: TRBD1; J gene: TRBJ1-5; CDR3 DNA: TGTGCCAGCAGTTTCTCAGGGGGTGGCAATCAGCCCCAGCATTTT; CDR3 protein: CASSFSGGGNQPQHF
clone size: -; V gene: TRBV5-4; D gene: -; J gene: TRBJ2-1; CDR3 DNA: TGTGCCAGCAGCTTTATCTCAAGCTCCTACAATGAGCAGTTCTTC; CDR3 protein: CASSFISSSYNEQFF
clone size: -; V gene: TRBV7-9; D gene: TRBD2; J gene: TRBJ2-3; CDR3 DNA: TGTGCCAGCAGCTCCGGACTAGCGGGGGGCTCGTATACGCAGTATTTT; CDR3 protein: CASSSGLAGGSYTQYF
clone size: -; V gene: TRBV7-9; D gene: -; J gene: TRBJ2-1; CDR3 DNA: TGTGCCAGCAGCTTTACCGCCAGGGGCTTAGGTGAGCAGTTCTTC; CDR3 protein: CASSFTARGLGEQFF
clone size: -; V gene: TRBV5-1; D gene: TRBD2; J gene: TRBJ2-1; CDR3 DNA: TGCGCCAGCAGCGAGGAGAGCGGGGGGTACAATGAGCAGTTCTTC; CDR3 protein: CASSEESGGYNEQFF
clone size: -; V gene: TRBV7-9; D gene: -; J gene: TRBJ1-4; CDR3 DNA: TGTGCCAGCAGCTTAGGCGACAGGCCCGGACCATCGGGTGAAAAACTGTTTTTT; CDR3 protein: CASSLGDRPGPSGEKLFF
clone size: -; V gene: TRBV5-1; D gene: TRBD2; J gene: TRBJ2-1; CDR3 DNA: TGCGCCAGCAGCTTGGGAGGGACTAGCGGGGGGGCGGACAATGAGCAGTTCTTC; CDR3 protein: CASSLGGTSGGADNEQFF
clone size: -; V gene: TRBV19; D gene: -; J gene: TRBJ2-3; CDR3 DNA: TGTGCCAGTAGTAGTCTTCGAGCGGCTAGCACAGATACGCAGTATTTT; CDR3 protein: CASSSLRAASTDTQYF
clone size: -; V gene: TRBV10-2; D gene: TRBD1; J gene: TRBJ1-1; CDR3 DNA: TGCGCCAGCAGCCTGGACAGGGGGGGCACTGAAGCTTTCTTT; CDR3 protein: CASSLDRGGTEAFF
clone size: -; V gene: TRBV29-1; D gene: TRBD2; J gene: TRBJ2-1; CDR3 DNA: TGCAGCGTTGAAAGCGAGCGGGGGGGGAATGAGCAGTTCTTC; CDR3 protein: CSVESERGGNEQFF
clone size: -; V gene: TRBV12-3/TRBV12-4; D gene: -; J gene: TRBJ1-1; CDR3 DNA: TGTGCCAGCAAGCTACAGGGTGAAGCTTTCTTT; CDR3 protein: CASKLQGEAFF
clone size: -; V gene: TRBV6-5; D gene: TRBD2; J gene: TRBJ2-5; CDR3 DNA: TGTGCCAGCAGACTAGCGGGTATAGAGACCCAGTACTTC; CDR3 protein: CASRLAGIETQYF
clone size: -; V gene: TRBV5-1; D gene: -; J gene: TRBJ2-7; CDR3 DNA: TGCGCCAGCAGCTTGGTGTCAGGGGAACGGTACGAGCAGTACTTC; CDR3 protein: CASSLVSGERYEQYF
clone size: -; V gene: TRBV3-1/TRBV3-2; D gene: -; J gene: TRBJ2-1; CDR3 DNA: TGTGCCAGCAATGACGGGGCCTACAATGAGCAGTTCTTC; CDR3 protein: CASNDGAYNEQFF
clone size: -; V gene: TRBV7-9; D gene: -; J gene: TRBJ2-5; CDR3 DNA: TGTGCCAGCAGCTTAGCGGGGGCCCCCCAAGAGACCCAGTACTTC; CDR3 protein: CASSLAGAPQETQYF
clone size: -; V gene: TRBV6-5; D gene: TRBD1; J gene: TRBJ1-2; CDR3 DNA: TGTGCCAGCAGTTACTCCAGGGGGCTGGGGGGCTACACCTTC; CDR3 protein: CASSYSRGLGGYTF
clone size: once; V gene: TRBV18; D gene: -; J gene: TRBJ2-6; CDR3 DNA: TGTGCCAGCTCACCACAAAGAGTCAGGACCTCTGGGGCCAACGTCCTGACTTTC; CDR3 protein: CASSPQRVRTSGANVLTF
clone size: -; V gene: TRBV6-1; D gene: TRBD1; J gene: TRBJ2-5; CDR3 DNA: TGTGCCAGCAGTGACACCGGGACAGAGTCCCGGGAGACCCAGTACTTC; CDR3 protein: CASSDTGTESRETQYF
clone size: once; V gene: TRBV18; D gene: -; J gene: TRBJ2-2; CDR3 DNA: TGTGCCAGTTCCCAGGACCAGGGGAACACCGGGGAGCTGTTTTTT; CDR3 protein: CASSQDQGNTGELFF
clone size: -; V gene: TRBV9; D gene: TRBD1; J gene: TRBJ1-5; CDR3 DNA: TGTGCCAGCAGCGTAGAGGGACAGGGTGGGCAGCCCCAGCATTTT; CDR3 protein: CASSVEGQGGQPQHF
clone size: -; V gene: TRBV19; D gene: TRBD2; J gene: TRBJ2-7; CDR3 DNA: TGTGCCAGTAGTAGCCAGCGGGGGGGCGAGCAGTACTTC; CDR3 protein: CASSSQRGGEQYF